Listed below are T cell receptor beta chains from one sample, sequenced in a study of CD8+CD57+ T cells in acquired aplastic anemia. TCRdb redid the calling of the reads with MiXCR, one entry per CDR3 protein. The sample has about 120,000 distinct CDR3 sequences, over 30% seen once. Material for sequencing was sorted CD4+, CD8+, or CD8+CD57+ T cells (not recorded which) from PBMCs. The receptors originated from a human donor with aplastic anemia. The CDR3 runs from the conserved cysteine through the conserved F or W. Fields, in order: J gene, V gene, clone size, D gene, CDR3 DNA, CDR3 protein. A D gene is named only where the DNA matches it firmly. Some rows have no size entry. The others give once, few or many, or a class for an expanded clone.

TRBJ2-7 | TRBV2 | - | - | TGTGCCAGCGGTCACTACTACGAGCAGTACTTC | CASGHYYEQYF
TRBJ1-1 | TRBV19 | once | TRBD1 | TGTGCCAGTAGTACATTGACAGGGCAGAACACTGAAGCTTTCTTT | CASSTLTGQNTEAFF
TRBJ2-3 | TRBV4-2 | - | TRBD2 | TGTGCCAGCGGCCAATCCCCCTTACTAGCGGGAGGGGGAGATACGCAGTATTTT | CASGQSPLLAGGGDTQYF
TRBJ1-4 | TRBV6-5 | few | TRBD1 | TGTGCCAGCACTTCAGGACAGGGAAGGACTTATGAAAAACTGTTTTTT | CASTSGQGRTYEKLFF
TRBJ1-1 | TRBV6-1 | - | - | TGTGCCAACAGAATCAGGGGTTACGGCACTGAAGCTTTCTTT | CANRIRGYGTEAFF
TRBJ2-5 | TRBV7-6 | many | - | TGTGCCAGCAGCTGGATGGGACTGCAAGAGACCCAGTACTTC | CASSWMGLQETQYF
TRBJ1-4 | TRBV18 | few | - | TGTGCCAGCTCGGTGCGGGTGGATGAAAAACTGTTTTTT | CASSVRVDEKLFF
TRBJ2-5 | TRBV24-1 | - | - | TGTGCCACCAGTGATTTGGATGTCAGCCAAGAGACCCAGTACTTC | CATSDLDVSQETQYF
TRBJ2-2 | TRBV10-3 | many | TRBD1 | TGTGCCACCGTAGACAGGGAGACCGGGGAGCTGTTTTTT | CATVDRETGELFF
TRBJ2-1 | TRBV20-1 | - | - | TGCAGTGCCCTCGACAGCTACTCCTACAATGAGCAGTTCTTC | CSALDSYSYNEQFF
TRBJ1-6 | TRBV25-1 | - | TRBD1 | TGTGCCAGCAGTGAAAGTATCGGCGGGACAGGGGGCCTTAATTCACCCCTCCACTTT | CASSESIGGTGGLNSPLHF
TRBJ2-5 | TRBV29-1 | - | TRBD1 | TGCAGCGTCCGGACGGGACAGGGAGAAGAGACCCAGTACTTC | CSVRTGQGEETQYF
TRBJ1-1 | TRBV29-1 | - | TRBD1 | TGCAGCGCCCGACAGGGAGCGAGAACTGAAGCTTTCTTT | CSARQGARTEAFF
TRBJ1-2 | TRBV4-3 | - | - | TGCGCCAGCAGCCAAGGAGGACAGTCGTTAAACTATGGCTACACCTTC | CASSQGGQSLNYGYTF
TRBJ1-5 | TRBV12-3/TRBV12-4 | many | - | TGTGCCAGCAGCTGGGGGGCGAATCAGCCCCAGCATTTT | CASSWGANQPQHF